This T cell receptor beta chain originates from a study of CD8+CD57+ T cells in acquired aplastic anemia. Patients picked for sequencing had shown CD8+CD57+ cell expansion detected by flow cytometry. In all patients, the disease was severe acquired aplastic anemia. Blood sampling was performed on the patients, and none of them had received therapy by then. Study outcomes and limitations: Controls and patients did not differ significantly in CD8+ Simpson's diversity. Patients and controls turned out to have 25 to 30 CD8+ CDR3 sequences in common.

Both TCR beta VDJ combination and CDR3 sequence profiling were carried out. Genomic DNA was the template for this profiling. One entry per CDR3 protein results from TCRdb running MiXCR on the reads. The sample holds roughly 180,000 distinct CDR3 sequences, about half seen once. Many counts were recorded for this clonotype. Its matching antigen is unknown. The V end lost 8 bases, the J end lost 0 bases, and 20 bases lay between the germline ends. Germline CDR1 is MNHNS and CDR2 is SASEGT. The length of the CDR3 is 17 residues. This rearrangement joins TRBV6-1 to TRBJ2-1; D uncertain. The clonotype was recovered from a human donor with aplastic anemia. The sequenced sample was sorted CD4+, CD8+, or CD8+CD57+ T cells (not recorded which) from PBMCs. The CDR3 is CASPVGGSRISYNEQFF. Written as DNA, the CDR3 is TGTGCCAGCCCAGTTGGCGGCAGCCGAATCTCCTACAATGAGCAGTTCTTC.